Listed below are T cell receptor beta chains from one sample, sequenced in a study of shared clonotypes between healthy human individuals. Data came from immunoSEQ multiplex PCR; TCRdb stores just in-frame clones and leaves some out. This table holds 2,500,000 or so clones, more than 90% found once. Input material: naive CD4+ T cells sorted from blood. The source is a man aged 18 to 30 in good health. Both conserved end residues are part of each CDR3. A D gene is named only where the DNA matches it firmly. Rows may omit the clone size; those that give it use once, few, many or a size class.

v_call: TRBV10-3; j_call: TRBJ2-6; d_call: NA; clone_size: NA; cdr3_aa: CAISESIALPGANVLTF; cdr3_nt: TGTGCCATCAGTGAGTCGATTGCCCTACCTGGGGCCAACGTCCTGACTTTC
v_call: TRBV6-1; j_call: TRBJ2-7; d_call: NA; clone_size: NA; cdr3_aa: CASSVATNSYEQYF; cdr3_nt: TGTGCCAGCAGTGTTGCGACTAACTCCTACGAGCAGTACTTC
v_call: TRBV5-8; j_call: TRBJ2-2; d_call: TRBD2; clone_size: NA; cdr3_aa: CASSTGLRNTGELFF; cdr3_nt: TGTGCCAGCAGCACGGGACTACGGAACACCGGGGAGCTGTTTTTT
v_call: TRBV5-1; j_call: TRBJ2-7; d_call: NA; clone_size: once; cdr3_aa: CASSLVAGYEQYF; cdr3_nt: TGCGCCAGCAGCTTGGTGGCCGGCTACGAGCAGTACTTC
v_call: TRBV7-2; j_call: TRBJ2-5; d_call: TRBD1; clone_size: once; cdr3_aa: CASSLWGTESKETQYF; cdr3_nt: TGTGCCAGCAGCTTATGGGGGACAGAGAGCAAAGAGACCCAGTACTTC
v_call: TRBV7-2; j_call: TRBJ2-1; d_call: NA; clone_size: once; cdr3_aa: CASSLELAINEQFF; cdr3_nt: TGTGCCAGCAGCTTAGAACTAGCAATCAATGAGCAGTTCTTC
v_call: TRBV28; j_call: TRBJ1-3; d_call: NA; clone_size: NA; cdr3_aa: CASSGPPETSGNTIYF; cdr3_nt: TGTGCCAGCAGCGGACCCCCTGAGACTTCTGGAAACACCATATATTTT
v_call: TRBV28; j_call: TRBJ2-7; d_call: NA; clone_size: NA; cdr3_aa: CASRGAEAYGYEQYF; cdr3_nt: TGTGCCAGCAGGGGCGCAGAGGCCTACGGATACGAGCAGTACTTC
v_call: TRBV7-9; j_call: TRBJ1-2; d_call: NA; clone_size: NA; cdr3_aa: CASSSGQNYGYTF; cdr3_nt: TGTGCCAGCAGCTCCGGACAGAACTATGGCTACACCTTC
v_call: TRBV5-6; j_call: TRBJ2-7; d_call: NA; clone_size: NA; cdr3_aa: CASSPGAGIDYEQYF; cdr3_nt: TGTGCCAGCAGCCCTGGGGCAGGGATTGACTACGAGCAGTACTTC
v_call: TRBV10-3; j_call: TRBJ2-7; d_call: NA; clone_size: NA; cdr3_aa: CAIREGEGTGYEQYF; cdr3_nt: TGTGCCATCAGGGAAGGAGAGGGAACAGGCTACGAGCAGTACTTC
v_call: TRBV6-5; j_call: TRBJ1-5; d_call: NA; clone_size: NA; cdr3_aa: CASSLRENQPQHF; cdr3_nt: TGTGCCAGCAGCCTCCGGGAAAATCAGCCCCAGCATTTT
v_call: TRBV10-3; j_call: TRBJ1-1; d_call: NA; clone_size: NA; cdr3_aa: CATRDNTEAFF; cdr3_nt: TGTGCCACCAGGGATAACACTGAAGCTTTCTTT
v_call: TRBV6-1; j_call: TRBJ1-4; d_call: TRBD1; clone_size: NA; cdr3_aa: CASRDRGLGEKLFF; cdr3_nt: TGTGCCAGCAGGGACAGGGGGCTTGGTGAAAAACTGTTTTTT
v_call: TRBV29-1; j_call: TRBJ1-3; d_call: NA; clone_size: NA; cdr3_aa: CSVGAGTNTIYF; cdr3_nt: TGCAGCGTTGGTGCAGGGACAAACACCATATATTTT
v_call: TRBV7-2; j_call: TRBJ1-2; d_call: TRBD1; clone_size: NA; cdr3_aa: CASSSTGPGSYGYTF; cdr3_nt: TGTGCCAGCAGCTCGACAGGGCCCGGATCTTATGGCTACACCTTC
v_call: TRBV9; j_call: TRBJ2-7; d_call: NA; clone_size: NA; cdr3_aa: CASSGVANHEQYF; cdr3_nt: TGTGCCAGCAGCGGGGTAGCGAACCACGAGCAGTACTTC
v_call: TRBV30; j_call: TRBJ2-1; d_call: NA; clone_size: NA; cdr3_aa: CAWSVESYNEQFF; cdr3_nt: TGTGCCTGGAGTGTAGAGTCGTACAATGAGCAGTTCTTC
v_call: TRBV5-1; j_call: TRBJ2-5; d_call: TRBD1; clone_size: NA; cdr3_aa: CASSFARDSQETQYF; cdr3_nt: TGCGCCAGCAGCTTCGCCCGGGACAGCCAAGAGACCCAGTACTTC
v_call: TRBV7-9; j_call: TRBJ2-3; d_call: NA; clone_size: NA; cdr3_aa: CASSRVDLGASTDTQYF; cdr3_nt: TGTGCCAGCAGCCGAGTTGACCTGGGGGCTAGCACAGATACGCAGTATTTT
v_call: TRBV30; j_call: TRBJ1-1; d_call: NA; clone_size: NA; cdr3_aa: CAWSVQIGPGTTEAFF; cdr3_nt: TGTGCCTGGAGTGTACAAATAGGTCCGGGGACCACTGAAGCTTTCTTT
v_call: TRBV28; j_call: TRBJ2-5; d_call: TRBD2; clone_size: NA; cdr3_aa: CASSPSGSGKETQYF; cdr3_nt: TGTGCCAGCAGCCCTAGCGGGAGTGGAAAAGAGACCCAGTACTTC
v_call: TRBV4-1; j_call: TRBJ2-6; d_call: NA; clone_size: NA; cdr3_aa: CASSQEAGSGANVLTF; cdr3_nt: TGCGCCAGCAGCCAAGAAGCGGGCTCTGGGGCCAACGTCCTGACTTTC
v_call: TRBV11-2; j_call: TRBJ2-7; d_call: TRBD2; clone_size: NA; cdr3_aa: CASSLGAGGPYEQYF; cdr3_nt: TGTGCCAGCAGCTTAGGGGCGGGAGGGCCCTACGAGCAGTACTTC
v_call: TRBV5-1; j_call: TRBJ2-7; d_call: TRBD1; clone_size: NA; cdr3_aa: CASAGTGGSYEQYF; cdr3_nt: TGCGCCAGCGCAGGGACAGGGGGTTCCTACGAGCAGTACTTC
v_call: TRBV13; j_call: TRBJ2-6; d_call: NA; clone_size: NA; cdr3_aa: CASSLIRSSSGANVLTF; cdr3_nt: TGTGCCAGCAGCTTAATACGGTCATCCTCTGGGGCCAACGTCCTGACTTTC
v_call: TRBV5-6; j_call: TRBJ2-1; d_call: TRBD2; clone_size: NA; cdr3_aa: CASTRLAGAGNEQFF; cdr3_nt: TGTGCCAGCACCAGACTAGCGGGAGCCGGAAATGAGCAGTTCTTC
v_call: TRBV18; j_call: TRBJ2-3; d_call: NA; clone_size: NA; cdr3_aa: CASSPQHRKGTDTQYF; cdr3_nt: TGTGCCAGCTCACCACAACACCGTAAGGGCACAGATACGCAGTATTTT
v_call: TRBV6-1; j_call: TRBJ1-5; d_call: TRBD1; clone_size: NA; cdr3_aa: CASSARQGMNSNQPQHF; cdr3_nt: TGTGCCAGCAGTGCCCGACAGGGGATGAATAGCAATCAGCCCCAGCATTTT
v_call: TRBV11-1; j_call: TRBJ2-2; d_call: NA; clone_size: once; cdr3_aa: CASGGVSTGELFF; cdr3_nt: TGTGCCAGCGGCGGGGTGTCGACCGGGGAGCTGTTTTTT
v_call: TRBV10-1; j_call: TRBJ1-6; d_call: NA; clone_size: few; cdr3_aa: CASSESRNSPLHF; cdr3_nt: TGCGCCAGCAGTGAATCGCGCAATTCACCCCTCCACTTT
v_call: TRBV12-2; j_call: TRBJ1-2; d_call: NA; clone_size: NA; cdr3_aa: CASLPGARGAKDGYTF; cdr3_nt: TGTGCAAGTCTCCCGGGAGCCAGGGGGGCTAAGGATGGCTACACCTTC
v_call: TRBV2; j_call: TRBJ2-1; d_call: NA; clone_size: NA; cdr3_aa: CASSERGRANEQFF; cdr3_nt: TGTGCCAGCAGTGAAAGGGGGAGGGCCAATGAGCAGTTCTTC
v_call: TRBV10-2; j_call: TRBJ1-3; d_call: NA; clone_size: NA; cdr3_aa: CASSDQSGRSSISGNTIYF; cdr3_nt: TGCGCCAGCAGTGACCAGTCGGGCCGAAGTTCCATCTCTGGAAACACCATATATTTT
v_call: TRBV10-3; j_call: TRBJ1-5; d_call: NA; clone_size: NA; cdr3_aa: CAISESHYYSNQPQHF; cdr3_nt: TGTGCCATCAGTGAGTCCCATTATTATAGCAATCAGCCCCAGCATTTT
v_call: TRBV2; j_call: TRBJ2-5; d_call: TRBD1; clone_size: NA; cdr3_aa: CASSAGTDQETQYF; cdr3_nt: TGTGCCAGCAGCGCAGGGACAGACCAAGAGACCCAGTACTTC
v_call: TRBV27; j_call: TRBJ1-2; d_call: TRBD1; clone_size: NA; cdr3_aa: CASRETGGWGYGYTF; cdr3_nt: TGTGCCAGCAGGGAAACAGGGGGCTGGGGCTATGGCTACACCTTC
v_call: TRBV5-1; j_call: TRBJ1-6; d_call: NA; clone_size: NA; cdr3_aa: CASSLAGGSSYNSPLHF; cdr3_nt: TGCGCCAGCAGCTTGGCCGGGGGCAGCTCCTATAATTCACCCCTCCACTTT
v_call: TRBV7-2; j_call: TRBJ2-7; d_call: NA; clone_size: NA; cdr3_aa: CASSSGHYGVPYEQYF; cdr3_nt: TGTGCCAGCAGCTCGGGACATTATGGTGTTCCCTACGAGCAGTACTTC
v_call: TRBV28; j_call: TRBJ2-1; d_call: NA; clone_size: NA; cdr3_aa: CASSLDHVSQIF; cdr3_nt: TGTGCCAGCAGTTTGGACCACGTGAGTCAGATCTTC
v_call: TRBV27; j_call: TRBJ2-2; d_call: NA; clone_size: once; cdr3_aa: CASSPPGLGAGELFF; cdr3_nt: TGTGCCAGCAGTCCACCCGGACTCGGCGCCGGGGAGCTGTTTTTT
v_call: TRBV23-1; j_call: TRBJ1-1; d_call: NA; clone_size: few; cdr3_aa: CASSQPPETANTEAFF; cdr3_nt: TGCGCCAGCAGCCAACCCCCAGAGACAGCGAACACTGAAGCTTTCTTT
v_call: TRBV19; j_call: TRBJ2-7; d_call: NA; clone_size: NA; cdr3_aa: CASRGAAYEQYF; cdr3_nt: TGTGCCAGTAGGGGAGCCGCCTACGAGCAGTACTTC
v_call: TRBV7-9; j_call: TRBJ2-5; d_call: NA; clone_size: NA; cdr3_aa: CASSKAGIETQYF; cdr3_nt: TGTGCCAGCAGCAAGGCAGGGATCGAGACCCAGTACTTC
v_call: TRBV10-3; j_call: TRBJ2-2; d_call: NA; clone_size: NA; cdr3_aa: CATQGGTKNTGELFF; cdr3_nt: TGTGCCACCCAGGGTGGGACAAAGAACACCGGGGAGCTGTTTTTT
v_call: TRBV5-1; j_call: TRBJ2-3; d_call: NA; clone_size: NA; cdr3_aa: CASSWAATDTQYF; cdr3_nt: TGCGCCAGCAGCTGGGCGGCCACAGATACGCAGTATTTT